This is a list of T cell receptor beta chains from one sample in a study of control samples from healthy donors and cancer patients. Only in-frame clones appear in the TCRdb table, and some are missing; sequencing was by immunoSEQ multiplex PCR. The sample yields 84,000 or so clones, roughly 88% seen once. Sequencing was carried out using PBMCs. All receptors derive from a man aged 60 to 75 with head and neck cancer. Both conserved end residues are part of each CDR3. Each record gives: clone size, D gene, J gene, V gene, CDR3 DNA, CDR3 protein. The D gene is left open where the match is weak. For some rows the clone size is stated as once, few or many, or as a class when expanded; others skip it.

>NA|TRBD1|TRBJ2-5|TRBV10-1
TGCGCCAGCAGTCTTGGACAGGGTCAGACCCAGTACTTC
CASSLGQGQTQYF
>NA|NA|TRBJ1-4|TRBV29-1
TGCAGCGTTGAAGATTCCCTGGGACCGGGTAATGAAAAACTGTTTTTT
CSVEDSLGPGNEKLFF
>NA|NA|TRBJ2-1|TRBV24-1
TGTGCCACCAGTGATCCCATTAGGGGGGGCTACAATGAGCAGTTCTTC
CATSDPIRGGYNEQFF
>NA|NA|TRBJ1-1|TRBV19
TGTGCCAGTAGTTTTCCGTCCTTAGGGACCACTGAAGCTTTCTTT
CASSFPSLGTTEAFF
>NA|TRBD1|TRBJ1-5|TRBV4-1
TGCGCCAGCAGCCGGGAGGACAGGTGGGTTCAGCCCCAGCATTTT
CASSREDRWVQPQHF
>NA|NA|TRBJ2-5|TRBV6-4
TGTGCCAGCAGTGACCCTTTGGCCCAGTACTTC
CASSDPLAQYF
>NA|NA|TRBJ1-1|TRBV11-2
TGTGCCAGCAGCTTAGAGATGGGGCTGAGGAGGACTGAAGCTTTCTTT
CASSLEMGLRRTEAFF
>NA|NA|TRBJ1-1|TRBV7-8
TGTGCCAGCAGCTCGTACTCCGGGGTCGGGACTGAAGCTTTCTTT
CASSSYSGVGTEAFF
>few|NA|TRBJ2-1|TRBV6-1
TGTGCCAGCAGTGAAATAGCCCTAGCGTACAATGAGCAGTTCTTC
CASSEIALAYNEQFF
>NA|NA|TRBJ1-1|TRBV9
TGTGCCAGCAGCCCCCCCCCAGGGATTCAGAACACTGAAGCTTTCTTT
CASSPPPGIQNTEAFF
>few|NA|TRBJ1-6|TRBV2
TGTGCCAGCAGTGAACGGGCAGGGACCAGTTCACCCCTCCACTTT
CASSERAGTSSPLHF
>NA|TRBD2|TRBJ2-7|TRBV29-1
TGCAGCGGTACCGGGACTAGCGGGGTCTACGAGCAGTACTTC
CSGTGTSGVYEQYF
>NA|TRBD1|TRBJ1-1|TRBV29-1
TGCAGCGTCGCAGGACAGGGAAACACTGAAGCTTTCTTT
CSVAGQGNTEAFF
>NA|NA|TRBJ1-1|TRBV28
TGTGCCAGCACTACGGCCGGATGGACTGAAGCTTTCTTT
CASTTAGWTEAFF
>once|NA|TRBJ2-7|TRBV5-1
TGCGCCAGCAGCTTGGTCGTAAGCCAGGGTGGCTACGAGCAGTACTTC
CASSLVVSQGGYEQYF
>NA|TRBD2|TRBJ2-7|TRBV27
TGTGCCAGCAGTTCTGGACTAGCGGGAGCCTCCTACGAGCAGTACTTC
CASSSGLAGASYEQYF
>NA|NA|TRBJ1-4|TRBV7-9
TGTGCCAGCAGCTTGGGTTCAAAACTGTTTTTT
CASSLGSKLFF
>NA|NA|TRBJ2-5|TRBV6-5
TGTGCCAGCAGTTACTCTGTGGGGCAGGCGGGGACCCAGTACTTC
CASSYSVGQAGTQYF
>NA|NA|TRBJ1-5|TRBV2
TGTGCCAGCAGTCGTGGGCAGGGACATCAGCCCCAGCATTTT
CASSRGQGHQPQHF
>NA|NA|TRBJ2-5|TRBV2
TGTGCCAGCAACCGGGACACGGGGCGGACCCAGTACTTC
CASNRDTGRTQYF
>NA|NA|TRBJ1-6|TRBV7-2
TGTGCCAGCAGCTTAAATAGGTCACCCCTCCACTTT
CASSLNRSPLHF
>NA|TRBD1|TRBJ2-2|TRBV3-1/TRBV3-2
TGTGCCAGCAGTGGGACAGGGGGTCGGACCGGGGAGCTGTTTTTT
CASSGTGGRTGELFF
>NA|NA|TRBJ1-5|TRBV29-1
TGCAGCGTTAAGGGAAATAGCAATCAGCCCCAGCATTTT
CSVKGNSNQPQHF
>NA|NA|TRBJ2-1|TRBV6-5
TGTGCCAGCACCCCCTATGATTCCTACAATGAGCAGTTCTTC
CASTPYDSYNEQFF